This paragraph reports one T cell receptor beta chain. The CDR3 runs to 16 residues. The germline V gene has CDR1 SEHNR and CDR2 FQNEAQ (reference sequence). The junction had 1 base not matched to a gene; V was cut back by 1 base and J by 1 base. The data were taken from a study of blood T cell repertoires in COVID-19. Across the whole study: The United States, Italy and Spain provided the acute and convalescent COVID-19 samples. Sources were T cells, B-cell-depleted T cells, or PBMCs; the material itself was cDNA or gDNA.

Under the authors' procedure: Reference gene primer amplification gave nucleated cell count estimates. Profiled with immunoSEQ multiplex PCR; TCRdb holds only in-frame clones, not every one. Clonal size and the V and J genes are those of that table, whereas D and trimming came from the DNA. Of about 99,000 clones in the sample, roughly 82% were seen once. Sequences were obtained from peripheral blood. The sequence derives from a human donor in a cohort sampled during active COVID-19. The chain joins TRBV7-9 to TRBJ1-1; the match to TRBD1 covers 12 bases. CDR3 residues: CASSLGDRGRNTEAFF. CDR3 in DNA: TGTGCCAGCAGCTTAGGGGACAGGGGGCGGAACACTGAAGCTTTCTTT.